This is a list of T cell receptor beta chains from one sample in a study of response to subunit inactivated influenza vaccine. TCRdb reprocessed the RT-PCR reads via MiXCR and lists one record per CDR3 protein. This table holds about 780,000 distinct CDR3 sequences, around 18% found once. Here the sequenced sample was PBMCs from blood, taken about 5 days after vaccination. The receptors derive from a man in his fifties who received an inactivated influenza vaccine. The CDR3 runs from the conserved cysteine through the conserved F or W. D genes are given only for firm matches. Only part of the rows carry a size: once, few, many, or a class if the clone is expanded.

TRBV12-3/TRBV12-4	TRBJ1-2	.	.	TGTGCCAGCAGTTTACGGGTACTCGGGGATGGCTACACCTTC	CASSLRVLGDGYTF
TRBV28	TRBJ2-1	.	.	TGTGCCAGCAGTTCAAGACATGAGCAGTTCTTC	CASSSRHEQFF
TRBV20-1	TRBJ1-2	many	.	TGCAGTGCTAGCCGTGCAAACTATGGCTACACCTTC	CSASRANYGYTF
TRBV10-3	TRBJ2-4	.	TRBD1	TGTGCCATCAGCCCCACGGGACAGGGGGCCAAAAACATTCAGTACTTC	CAISPTGQGAKNIQYF
TRBV28	TRBJ1-5	.	.	TGTGCCAGCAGGATTAAGACGACAAGCCACGGGTCGCCCCAGCATTTT	CASRIKTTSHGSPQHF
TRBV12-3/TRBV12-4	TRBJ1-6	.	TRBD1	TGTGCCAGCAGTTTAGCGACAGGGCCTGCCCTCCACTTT	CASSLATGPALHF
TRBV10-3	TRBJ2-2	.	TRBD1	TGTGCCATCAGGGCCGGGACAGAAGGCACCGGGGAGCTGTTTTTT	CAIRAGTEGTGELFF
TRBV5-1	TRBJ1-3	.	.	TGCGCCAGCAGCTTAAGACAAACAGCTACACCTGGAAACACCATATATTTT	CASSLRQTATPGNTIYF
TRBV18	TRBJ2-1	many	.	TGTGCCAGCTCACCAGTCGGGAGCAATGAGCAGTTCTTC	CASSPVGSNEQFF
TRBV7-9	TRBJ2-7	few	.	TGTGCCAGCAGCATGGGGATTTACGAGCAGTACTTC	CASSMGIYEQYF
TRBV20-1	TRBJ1-1	.	.	TGCAGTGCTAGATCTCCTAGGGGTGTGAACACTGAAGCTTTCTTT	CSARSPRGVNTEAFF
TRBV4-2	TRBJ1-5	few	TRBD1	TGTGCCAGCAGCCAAGGTTTCGACAGGGAGCGTGCGCCCCAGCATTTT	CASSQGFDRERAPQHF
TRBV27	TRBJ1-4	.	.	TGTGCCAGCAGTTTCTCAGGAATAGGGGAAAAACTGTTTTTT	CASSFSGIGEKLFF
TRBV15	TRBJ2-7	.	.	TGTGCCACCAGCAGAGATAATAGGCAGGTGCAGTACTTC	CATSRDNRQVQYF
TRBV4-3	TRBJ1-4	.	.	TGCGCCAGCAGCCAAGAGGACGCCTCTTGGGCCGGGAGGGAGGATGAAAAACTGTTTTTT	CASSQEDASWAGREDEKLFF
TRBV6-2/TRBV6-3	TRBJ2-2	.	.	TGTGCCAGCAGTTACTCGATGTTAGGGCACAACACCGGGGAGCTGTTTTTT	CASSYSMLGHNTGELFF
TRBV5-1	TRBJ2-7	.	.	TGCGCCAGCAGCCTGCAACAGGGCTACGAGCAGTACTTC	CASSLQQGYEQYF
TRBV7-2	TRBJ2-5	many	.	TGTGCCAGCAGCGTCCTCGGGGGGACCCAGTACTTC	CASSVLGGTQYF
TRBV11-2	TRBJ2-3	.	.	TGTGCCAGCAGCTTCGGAACAGCGCGCACAGATACGCAGTATTTT	CASSFGTARTDTQYF
TRBV4-3	TRBJ1-1	many	.	TGCGCCAGCAGCCAAGACGGATCATCTGAAGCTTTCTTT	CASSQDGSSEAFF
TRBV12-3/TRBV12-4	TRBJ1-5	.	.	TGTGCCAGCAGTCCCTTGACTGACAATCAGCCCCAGCATTTT	CASSPLTDNQPQHF
TRBV7-6	TRBJ2-5	.	TRBD2	TGTGCCAGCAGCTTAGCAGCACTAGCGGGAGTTGAGACCCAGTACTTC	CASSLAALAGVETQYF
TRBV12-3/TRBV12-4	TRBJ2-3	few	TRBD2	TGTGCCAGCACAGGACTAGCGAGCGCAGATACGCAGTATTTT	CASTGLASADTQYF
TRBV30	TRBJ2-3	few	.	TGTGCCTGGGATGCCGGGAACCTACACCTCACAGATACGCAGTATTTT	CAWDAGNLHLTDTQYF
TRBV12-3/TRBV12-4	TRBJ1-2	.	.	TGTGCCAGCAGTTTAAGGGGGACATCGAAGAACTATGGCTACACCTTC	CASSLRGTSKNYGYTF
TRBV28	TRBJ2-1	.	TRBD2	TGTGCCAGCAGTGCCGCTAGCGGGAGGTCCTACAATGAGCAGTTCTTC	CASSAASGRSYNEQFF
TRBV20-1	TRBJ2-1	few	TRBD2	TGCAGTGCTAGGGCAAGGACTAGCGGGAGGGGGACCTACAATGAGCAGTTCTTC	CSARARTSGRGTYNEQFF
TRBV20-1	TRBJ2-5	.	TRBD2	TGCAGTGCTAGAGAAGGGCTAGCGGGGGCGACGATTCAAGAGACCCAGTACTTC	CSAREGLAGATIQETQYF
TRBV11-2	TRBJ2-7	.	TRBD1	TGTGCCAGCAGCCCCCCGGCGGACAGGGGTTATGAGCAGTACTTC	CASSPPADRGYEQYF
TRBV27	TRBJ2-3	.	TRBD2	TGTGCCAGCTCCTCCGGGGGGGCCGTCATGGAGTATTTT	CASSSGGAVMEYF
TRBV12-3/TRBV12-4	TRBJ1-2	few	.	TGTGCCAGCAGTGTAACTCCCGGGAGGGGAGGGTACACCTTC	CASSVTPGRGGYTF
TRBV20-1	TRBJ1-5	.	TRBD1	TGCAGTGCTAGAGATAGGCAGGGGGCCTGGCAGCCCCAGCATTTT	CSARDRQGAWQPQHF
TRBV5-1	TRBJ2-3	.	.	TGCGCCAGCAGCTTAGATGGGGGGCTTGGCACAGATACGCAGTATTTT	CASSLDGGLGTDTQYF
TRBV7-9	TRBJ2-5	.	.	TGTGCCAGCAGCTTGTCCCACACAGAAGAGACCCAGTACTTC	CASSLSHTEETQYF
TRBV18	TRBJ1-2	few	.	TGTGCCAGCTCACCGCGGACGGACGGGTATGGCTACACCTTC	CASSPRTDGYGYTF
TRBV9	TRBJ1-1	few	.	TGTGCCAGCAGCCCGTCTTGGGACACTGAAGCTTTCTTT	CASSPSWDTEAFF
TRBV7-3	TRBJ2-1	.	TRBD2	TGTGCCAGCGCCTCAAGGAGCGGGGTAAACAATGAGCAGTTCTTC	CASASRSGVNNEQFF
TRBV2	TRBJ2-7	.	.	TGTGCCAGCACTTCGGACGGAGTTGGCGAGCAGTACTTC	CASTSDGVGEQYF
TRBV14	TRBJ2-7	.	.	TGTGCCAGCAGCCCGCCCCGGACCTCTCCTGCCAGCTCCTACGAGCAGTACTTC	CASSPPRTSPASSYEQYF
TRBV5-1	TRBJ2-3	.	.	TGCGCCAGCAGCTTGGTTAGCGCTAGCACAGATACGCAGTATTTT	CASSLVSASTDTQYF
TRBV5-1	TRBJ2-3	many	.	TGCGCCAGCAGCCTAGGGTCTTCATCTAGCACAGATACGCAGTATTTT	CASSLGSSSSTDTQYF
TRBV12-3/TRBV12-4	TRBJ2-1	few	TRBD2	TGTGCCAGCACCCCAGGCGTAGCGGGGGGGAATGAGCAGTTCTTC	CASTPGVAGGNEQFF
TRBV6-1	TRBJ2-7	few	.	TGTGCAGACCCTGGCCGACTGGGGCACGAGCAGTACTTC	CADPGRLGHEQYF
TRBV15	TRBJ1-2	.	.	TGTGCCACCAGCAGCGAAAGAACAGCAAACTATGGCTACACCTTC	CATSSERTANYGYTF
TRBV4-2	TRBJ2-5	few	TRBD2	TGTGCCAGCAGCCAAGATAGGGTACTAGCGGGAAAAGAGACCCAGTACTTC	CASSQDRVLAGKETQYF
TRBV24-1	TRBJ2-2	.	TRBD2	TGTGCCACCAGTGATTTGCCTAGCGGGAGTTATTTCACCGGGGAGCTGTTTTTT	CATSDLPSGSYFTGELFF
TRBV12-3/TRBV12-4	TRBJ2-3	.	.	TGTGCCAGCACCCCCCGCCGCGGCAGGTTAACAGATACGCAGTATTTT	CASTPRRGRLTDTQYF
TRBV5-5	TRBJ1-6	few	.	TGTGCCAGCAGCCCCAAGGCGTCCTCCTATAATTCACCCCTCCACTTT	CASSPKASSYNSPLHF
TRBV12-3/TRBV12-4	TRBJ2-2	many	.	TGTGCCAGCAGTACCGGGACCGGGAACACCGGGGAGCTGTTTTTT	CASSTGTGNTGELFF
TRBV5-1	TRBJ2-5	few	.	TGCGCCAGCAGCCCGGGCGATTTTACCCAAGAGACCCAGTACTTC	CASSPGDFTQETQYF
TRBV7-9	TRBJ2-1	few	.	TGTGCCAGCACCCGGGCCTCTAATGAGCAGTTCTTC	CASTRASNEQFF
TRBV4-3	TRBJ2-7	few	TRBD2	TGCGCCAGCAGCCTATCGGGGACTAGCGGGAGAGGTTACGAGCAGTACTTC	CASSLSGTSGRGYEQYF
TRBV24-1	TRBJ2-3	.	TRBD1	TGTGCCACCAGTGATCACAGGGGCGGAACGCAGTATTTT	CATSDHRGGTQYF